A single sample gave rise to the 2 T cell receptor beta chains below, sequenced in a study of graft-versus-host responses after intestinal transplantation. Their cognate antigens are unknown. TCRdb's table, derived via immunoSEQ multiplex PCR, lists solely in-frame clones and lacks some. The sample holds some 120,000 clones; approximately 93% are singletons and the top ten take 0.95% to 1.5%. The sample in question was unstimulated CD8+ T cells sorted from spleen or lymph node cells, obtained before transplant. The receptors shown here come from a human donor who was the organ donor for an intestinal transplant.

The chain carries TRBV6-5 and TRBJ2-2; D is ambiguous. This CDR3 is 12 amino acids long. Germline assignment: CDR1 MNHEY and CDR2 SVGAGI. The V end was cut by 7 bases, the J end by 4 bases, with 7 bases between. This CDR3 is CASTTGTGELFF. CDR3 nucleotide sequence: TGTGCCAGCACCACGGGCACCGGGGAGCTGTTTTTT.

The CDR3 sequence: CASSQGWGKNIQYF. The CDR3 bases are TGTGCCAGTTCACAGGGATGGGGCAAAAACATTCAGTACTTC. V usage is TRBV7-6 and J usage is TRBJ2-4, with a tentative D call TRBD1 (6 bases). The CDR3 extends over 14 amino acids. Per the germline V gene, CDR1 is SGHVS and CDR2 is FNYEAQ. Trimming removed 9 bases from V and 3 bases from J, with 15 bases in between.